The clone carrying this TCR beta chain was counted only a few times. PCR primers comprised 60 Vbeta and 13 Jbeta primers. The data were produced by immunoSEQ multiplex PCR, yet TCRdb's version contains in-frame clones alone and is incomplete. This repertoire shows under 50,000 clones, roughly 64% found once; its top ten account for around 19%. This specimen comes from a study of cytomegalovirus exposure and HLA in healthy donors. Germline-derived CDR1 and CDR2 are MNHNY and SVGAGI (reference sequence). The CDR3 is 13 amino acids. V shed 6 bases, J shed 7 bases, and the junction held 6 bases outside the gene matches.

This clonotype originated in a man aged 50-60 years in good health and CMV-seropositive. Sequenced sample: PBMCs. The chain joins TRBV6-6 to TRBJ1-5; 7 positions agree with TRBD1. CDR3: CASSHQGEQPQHF. The CDR3 DNA sequence: TGTGCCAGCAGCCACCAGGGGGAACAGCCCCAGCATTTT.